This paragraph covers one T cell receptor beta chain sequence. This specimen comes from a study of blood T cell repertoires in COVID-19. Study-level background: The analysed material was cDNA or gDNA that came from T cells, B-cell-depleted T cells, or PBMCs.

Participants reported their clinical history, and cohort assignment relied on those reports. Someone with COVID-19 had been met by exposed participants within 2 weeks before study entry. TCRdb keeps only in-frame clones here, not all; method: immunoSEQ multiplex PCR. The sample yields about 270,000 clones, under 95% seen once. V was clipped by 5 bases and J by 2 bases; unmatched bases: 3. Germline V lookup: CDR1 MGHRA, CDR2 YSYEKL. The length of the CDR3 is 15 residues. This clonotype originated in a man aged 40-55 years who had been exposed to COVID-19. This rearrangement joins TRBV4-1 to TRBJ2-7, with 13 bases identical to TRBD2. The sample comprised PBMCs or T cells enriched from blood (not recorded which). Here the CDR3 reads CASSLGLAGTYEQYF. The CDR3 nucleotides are TGCGCCAGCAGCTTGGGACTAGCGGGAACCTACGAGCAGTACTTC.